These 16 T cell receptor beta chains came from one sample sequenced in a study of identical twins (dated by TCRdb to the mid-2010s). The receptor library was made with 5' RACE. Instrument on record: Illumina HiSeq 2000. TCRdb redid the processing of the public reads, applying fastp at Q25 and MiXCR, and retained in-frame beta chains. Duplicate CDR3 protein sequences are folded into a single record with the most common DNA and genes. The sample has 250,000 to 350,000 distinct CDR3 sequences on record, 8% to 9.5% of them singletons. About 7.1% of the sample is in the top ten clones. These data were likewise used in another study, on yellow fever vaccine responses in identical twins.

Material for sequencing was CD8+ T cells sorted from blood. The receptor set was obtained from a young woman in good health.

This chain joins TRBV20-1 and TRBJ1-5; D gene ambiguous. The length of the CDR3 is 15 residues. Trimming shortened V by 3 bases and J by 5 bases, and 17 bases separated the two germline ends. Germline V gene data show CDR1 as DFQATT and CDR2 as SNEGSKA (reference sequence). The CDR3 is CSASLGSLTDQPQHF. As DNA, the CDR3 is TGCAGTGCTAGTCTGGGCAGTCTGACGGATCAGCCCCAGCATTTT.

This clonotype has just a few counts. The V call is TRBV5-1, the J call TRBJ2-7; D call uncertain. Trimming stripped 2 bases from V and 7 bases from J, with 16 bases between. Per germline, CDR1 SGHRS and CDR2 YFSETQ. The CDR3 extends over 14 amino acids. The CDR3, as DNA: TGCGCCAGCAGCTTTACTGGCTGGCAAGGTGAGCAGTACTTC. Translation: CASSFTGWQGEQYF.

This clonotype showed up just a few times. V gene TRBV6-2 or TRBV6-3 combines with J gene TRBJ2-6, with 8 bases fitting TRBD1. The germline CDR1 and CDR2 sequences are MNHEY and SVGEGT. V lost 5 bases and J lost 2; bases outside the gene matches: 17. CDR3 size: 20 residues. The DNA for the CDR3 is TGTGCCAGCAGTCACCTTCGATTTGGACAGGGCGCAACTGGGGCCAACGTCCTGACTTTC. Translated, it gives CASSHLRFGQGATGANVLTF.

This chain connects TRBV29-1 to TRBJ2-7; possible D gene TRBD2, 6 bases. The CDR3 contains 14 residues. Germline CDR1 and CDR2: SQVTM and ANQGSEA. Trimming left V 1 base short and J 3 bases short, with 13 bases between. The CDR3 sequence: CSVEGGPGGYEQYF. CDR3 DNA sequence: TGCAGCGTTGAAGGGGGTCCCGGGGGCTACGAGCAGTACTTC.

The chain recombines TRBV6-2 or TRBV6-3 with TRBJ2-7, with 7 bases lining up with TRBD2. This CDR3 spans 15 amino acids. Unmatched junction bases numbered 10, after V lost 5 bases and J lost 3 bases. CDR1 is MNHEY, CDR2 SVGEGT, per germline. The chain's CDR3 is CASSVGPSGYYEQYF. The DNA for the CDR3 is TGTGCCAGCAGTGTGGGGCCTAGCGGCTACTACGAGCAGTACTTC.

The V call is TRBV7-9, the J call TRBJ2-4; no clear D. CDR1 is SEHNR and CDR2 is FQNEAQ in the germline V gene (reference sequence). This CDR3 is built from 12 residues. V was trimmed by 6 bases and J by 5 bases, leaving 8 bases between them. The CDR3 coding sequence is TGTGCCAGCAGAGTCCCGGAAAACATTCAGTACTTC. Translated: CASRVPENIQYF. Full variable domain (remainder filled in from reference TRBV7-9 and TRBJ2-4): DTGVSQNPRHKITKRGQNVTFRCDPISEHNRLYWYRQTLGQGPEFLTYFQNEAQLEKSRLLSDRFSAERPKGSFSTLEIQRTEQGDSAMYLCASRVPENIQYFGAGTRLSVL.

The sample holds a few counts of this clonotype. The chain is built from TRBV20-1 and TRBJ2-7; no reliable D call. Germline V gene sequence: CDR1 DFQATT, CDR2 SNEGSKA (reference sequence). The CDR3 sequence is 13 residues long. V was trimmed by 5 bases and J by 0 bases, leaving 11 bases between them. This CDR3 is CSARDLDSYEQYF. DNA for the CDR3: TGCAGTGCTCGCGACTTGGACTCCTACGAGCAGTACTTC.

J is TRBJ2-3 and V is TRBV12-3 or TRBV12-4; TRBD2 matches 12 bases. The CDR3 loop spans 18 amino acids. The V gene end was trimmed by 4 bases and the J gene end by 2 bases; junction bases not matched to a gene: 10. CDR3 DNA: TGTGCCAGCAGTTCCACCCTCGCTAGCGGGGGGGTCACAGATACGCAGTATTTT. It encodes CASSSTLASGGVTDTQYF.

In its sample, this clonotype was seen many times. This rearrangement joins TRBV20-1 to TRBJ1-6; a weak D match, TRBD1 (5 bases). Germline lookup yields CDR1 DFQATT and CDR2 SNEGSKA (reference sequence). The CDR3 extends over 16 amino acids. Trimming left V 6 bases short and J 6 bases short, with 21 bases between. CDR3 DNA sequence: TGCAGTGCGGCCCGACCTGGGACCAACACTAATTCACCCCTCCACTTT. Amino acid sequence: CSAARPGTNTNSPLHF.

This clonotype was counted between two and nine times. CDR3 protein: CASSLGVDRGRSETQYF. For the CDR3, the DNA is TGTGCCAGCAGCTTGGGGGTTGATCGGGGGCGATCCGAGACCCAGTACTTC. V is TRBV5-8 and J is TRBJ2-5; D possibly uses TRBD1 or TRBD2 (6 bases each). The V end was cut by 0 bases, the J end by 5 bases, with 20 bases between. This CDR3 has 17 residues. Germline V gives CDR1 SGHTS, CDR2 YDEGEE.

This clonotype was seen more than once but under ten times. V usage is TRBV20-1 and J usage is TRBJ1-6; maybe TRBD1 (5 bases). V was trimmed by 2 bases and J by 3 bases, leaving 14 bases between them. The germline V gene has CDR1 DFQATT and CDR2 SNEGSKA (reference sequence). The CDR3 totals 16 residues. CDR3 region: CSARLRDWDYNSPLHF. In DNA form, the CDR3 reads TGCAGTGCTAGACTCCGGGACTGGGACTATAATTCACCCCTCCACTTT.

The rearrangement joins TRBV27 to TRBJ2-7; 10 bases are a match to TRBD2. The CDR3 contains 16 residues. Germline CDR1 MNHEY, CDR2 SMNVEV (reference sequence). V gave up 5 bases and J gave up 0 bases; unmatched junction bases: 7. CDR3: CASSIRGLAASYEQYF. DNA of the CDR3: TGTGCCAGCAGTATTCGAGGACTAGCGGCCTCCTACGAGCAGTACTTC.

This chain joins TRBV15 and TRBJ2-1, with 8 bases identical to TRBD2. The V segment lost 0 bases and the J segment 10 bases; nucleotides outside the gene matches: 20. This CDR3 is 19 amino acids long. CDR1 is LNHNV, CDR2 YYDKDF, per germline (reference sequence). The CDR3 DNA reads as TGTGCCACCAGCAGAGATCGGTTTTGGCTAGCGGGCTTGCAGGTGGAGCAGTTCTTC. Translating gives CATSRDRFWLAGLQVEQFF.

V usage is TRBV9 and J usage is TRBJ2-7; D remains unclear. CDR1 and CDR2 (germline): SGDLS, YYNGEE. The CDR3 is made up of 14 amino acids. Trimming left V 0 bases short and J 3 bases short, with 10 bases between. The CDR3 here is CASSVAPDNYEQYF. CDR3 coding DNA: TGTGCCAGCAGCGTAGCTCCGGATAACTACGAGCAGTACTTC.

In its sample, this clonotype was seen a few times. The rearrangement links TRBV4-3 to TRBJ2-3, with TRBD2 identical over 11 bases. Per the germline V gene, CDR1 is LGHNA and CDR2 is YSLEER. The CDR3 extends over 16 amino acids. J lost 6 bases, V lost 0 bases, and 5 bases had no gene match. As DNA, the CDR3 is TGCGCCAGCAGCCAAGATAGACTAGCGGGAATGGATACGCAGTATTTT. It is translated as CASSQDRLAGMDTQYF.

This clonotype was seen only a few times. The rearrangement joins TRBV7-9 to TRBJ2-4; unclear D gene. CDR1 and CDR2 (germline): SEHNR, FQNEAQ (reference sequence). The CDR3 consists of 15 residues. Deletions cut 5 bases from V and 2 bases from J, with 13 bases between. CDR3 amino acids: CASSPTELPKNIQYF. DNA for the CDR3: TGTGCCAGCAGCCCTACAGAGCTCCCCAAAAACATTCAGTACTTC.